Reported below is one T cell receptor (beta chain). The antigen remains unidentified. This sample is drawn from a study of brain T cells in children with intractable seizures. Study results and limitations: HCMV serostatus was not known, and viral specificity came from CDR3 similarity only. Clones missing pre-surgery may reflect undersampling of that blood sample.

Measured with immunoSEQ multiplex PCR; TCRdb has only the in-frame clones, and not every one. The sample consists of about 350,000 clones, about 93% of them appearing once. The time point is: blood from clinic visit 5 months post-surgery; TSC patient then seizure free. Only cases whose brain tissue showed the highest T cell transcript signatures were sequenced. Before surgery, patients took at least one anti-epileptic drug. There are 11 residues in the CDR3. Trimming shortened V by 4 bases and J by 6 bases, and 7 bases separated the two germline ends. Germline V gene data show CDR1 as KGHSH and CDR2 as LQKENI.

The source is a boy under two years old with tuberous sclerosis and intractable seizures. The sample in question was peripheral blood, obtained roughly 5 months after surgery. The V and J genes are TRBV18 and TRBJ2-7; D possibly uses TRBD1 or TRBD2 (5 bases each). This CDR3 reads CASSRGFEQYF. The CDR3, as DNA: TGTGCCAGCTCACGGGGGTTCGAGCAGTACTTC.